A selection of T cell receptor beta chains follows, all from one sample in a study of T cells in Graves' hyperthyroidism and ophthalmopathy. From the multiplex PCR reads, TCRdb called clonotypes with MiXCR, one entry per CDR3 protein. Seen here are roughly 150,000 distinct CDR3 sequences, about 9.4% observed once, and the top ten hold roughly a fifth. Sequencing was carried out using blood. These receptors all come from a woman under 30 with Graves' hyperthyroidism that later progressed to Graves' ophthalmopathy. The CDR3 runs from the conserved cysteine through the conserved F or W. The D gene is left open where the match is weak. Some rows have no size entry. The others give once, few or many, or a class for an expanded clone.

v_gene	d_gene	j_gene	abundance	CDR3aa	CDR3nt
TRBV6-2/TRBV6-3	TRBD1	TRBJ2-3	NA	CASSSGTGVDTQYF	TGTGCCAGCAGTTCCGGGACAGGGGTTGATACGCAGTATTTT
TRBV2	TRBD1	TRBJ2-7	many	CASSIPGQGIFMTYEQYF	TGTGCCAGCAGTATTCCGGGACAGGGGATTTTTATGACCTACGAGCAGTACTTC
TRBV12-3/TRBV12-4	NA	TRBJ2-7	many	CASSGLHEQYF	TGTGCCAGCAGTGGCCTTCACGAGCAGTACTTC
TRBV5-8	TRBD2	TRBJ2-7	many	CASSLSGGYEQYF	TGTGCCAGCAGCTTAAGCGGGGGCTACGAGCAGTACTTC
TRBV19	TRBD1	TRBJ1-1	many	CASSRTGTFHTEAFF	TGTGCCAGTAGTAGGACAGGGACCTTCCACACTGAAGCTTTCTTT
TRBV30	NA	TRBJ2-7	NA	CAWRIAEETYEQYF	TGTGCCTGGAGGATAGCGGAGGAAACCTACGAGCAGTACTTC
TRBV2	TRBD1	TRBJ1-5	many	CASSPTGLSNQPQHF	TGTGCCAGCAGTCCGACAGGGTTAAGCAATCAGCCCCAGCATTTT
TRBV14	NA	TRBJ2-7	NA	CASSQIHNPSSYEQYF	TGTGCCAGCAGCCAAATTCACAATCCCAGCTCCTACGAGCAGTACTTC
TRBV7-9	NA	TRBJ1-2	many	CASSRSSTGVYGYTF	TGTGCCAGCAGCCGCTCCTCTACTGGGGTCTATGGCTACACCTTC
TRBV3-1	NA	TRBJ1-1	many	CASTSGLFNTEAFF	TGTGCCAGCACTTCTGGTCTCTTCAACACTGAAGCTTTCTTT
TRBV2	NA	TRBJ2-7	many	CASSDTYEQYF	TGTGCCAGCAGTGATACCTACGAGCAGTACTTC
TRBV2	TRBD1	TRBJ1-1	many	CASSGRTGRKNTEAFF	TGTGCCAGCAGTGGTCGGACAGGGCGGAAGAACACTGAAGCTTTCTTT
TRBV6-1	NA	TRBJ2-1	many	CASSEEIHNEQFF	TGTGCCAGCAGTGAAGAGATACACAATGAGCAGTTCTTC
TRBV20-1	NA	TRBJ2-1	many	CSSRQYNEQFF	TGCAGTTCCAGACAGTACAATGAGCAGTTCTTC
TRBV20-1	NA	TRBJ2-3	NA	CSARFADTQYF	TGCAGTGCTAGGTTCGCAGATACGCAGTATTTT
TRBV5-1	TRBD2	TRBJ2-3	many	CASSLLTSELTDTQYF	TGCGCCAGCAGCTTATTGACTAGCGAGCTCACAGATACGCAGTATTTT
TRBV4-2	TRBD2	TRBJ2-1	NA	CASSQELAGGLNEQFF	TGTGCCAGCAGCCAAGAACTAGCGGGAGGGCTTAATGAGCAGTTCTTC
TRBV5-1	TRBD1	TRBJ1-2	many	CASSGQVDYGYTF	TGCGCCAGCTCAGGACAGGTCGACTATGGCTACACCTTC
TRBV6-1	NA	TRBJ1-6	many	CASSSGVAGKYSPLHF	TGTGCCAGCAGTTCAGGGGTGGCAGGGAAGTATTCACCCCTCCACTTT
TRBV2	NA	TRBJ2-3	NA	CASSSRTEPDTQYF	TGTGCCAGCAGTTCTAGGACCGAACCAGATACGCAGTATTTT
TRBV18	NA	TRBJ2-7	many	CASSPRETGQYF	TGTGCCAGCTCACCCCGGGAGACAGGGCAGTACTTC
TRBV7-2	NA	TRBJ2-1	many	CASSSTENNEQFF	TGTGCCAGCAGCTCTACAGAAAACAATGAGCAGTTCTTC
TRBV3-1	TRBD2	TRBJ2-3	many	CASSQQAGATTDTQYF	TGTGCCAGCAGCCAACAAGCGGGGGCTACCACAGATACGCAGTATTTT
TRBV19	NA	TRBJ1-5	many	CASSMFREPQHF	TGTGCCAGTAGTATGTTTCGGGAGCCCCAGCATTTT
TRBV19	TRBD1	TRBJ2-2	many	CASRRDSGTGELFF	TGTGCCAGTCGCCGGGACAGCGGCACCGGGGAGCTGTTTTTT
TRBV11-3	TRBD1	TRBJ2-1	many	CASSLEGTGVNEQFF	TGTGCCAGCAGCTTAGAGGGGACAGGGGTGAATGAGCAGTTCTTC
TRBV20-1	NA	TRBJ2-1	many	CSARAGNLRFSYNEQFF	TGCAGTGCTAGGGCAGGGAACCTTCGATTCTCCTACAATGAGCAGTTCTTC
TRBV24-1	NA	TRBJ1-2	many	CATSDRQARYGYTF	TGTGCCACCAGTGACCGACAGGCCCGCTATGGCTACACCTTC